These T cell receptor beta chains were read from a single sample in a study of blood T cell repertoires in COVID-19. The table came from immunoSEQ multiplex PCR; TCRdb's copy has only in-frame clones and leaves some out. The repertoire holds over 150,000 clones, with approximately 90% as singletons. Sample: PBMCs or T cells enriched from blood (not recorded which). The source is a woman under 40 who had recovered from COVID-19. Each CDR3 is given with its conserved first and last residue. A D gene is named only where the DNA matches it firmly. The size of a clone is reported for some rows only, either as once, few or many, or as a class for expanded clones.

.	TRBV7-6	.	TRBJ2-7	CASSFSDSYEQYF	TGTGCCAGCAGCTTTTCAGATTCCTACGAGCAGTACTTC
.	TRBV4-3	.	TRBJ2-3	CASSYSGRDTQYF	TGCGCCAGCAGCTACAGTGGGCGAGATACGCAGTATTTT
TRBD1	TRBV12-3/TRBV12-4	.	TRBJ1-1	CASTREGRGLVF	TGTGCCAGCACCCGAGAGGGCAGGGGGCTTGTCTTT
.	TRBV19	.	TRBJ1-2	CASSISRTAYGYTF	TGTGCCAGTAGTATCTCTAGGACAGCGTATGGCTACACCTTC
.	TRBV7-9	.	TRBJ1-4	CASSLEGGEKLFF	TGTGCCAGCAGCTTAGAGGGAGGGGAAAAACTGTTTTTT
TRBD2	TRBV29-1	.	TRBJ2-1	CSVPTLAGLVGNEQFF	TGCAGCGTCCCTACGCTAGCGGGACTTGTAGGTAATGAGCAGTTCTTC
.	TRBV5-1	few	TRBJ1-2	CASSPGQNYYGYTF	TGCGCCAGCAGCCCTGGACAGAACTATTATGGCTACACCTTC
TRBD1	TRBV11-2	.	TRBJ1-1	CASSLLRSGGIGTEAFF	TGTGCCAGCAGCTTATTGCGTTCAGGGGGCATTGGGACTGAAGCTTTCTTT
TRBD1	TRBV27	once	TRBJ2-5	CASSSLPGQGVETQYF	TGTGCCAGCAGTTCACTCCCCGGACAGGGCGTGGAGACCCAGTACTTC
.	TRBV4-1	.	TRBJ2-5	CASSQGHLQETQYF	TGCGCCAGCAGCCAAGGACATCTCCAAGAGACCCAGTACTTC
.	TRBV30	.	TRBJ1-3	CAWSTESSGNTIYF	TGTGCCTGGTCGACTGAAAGCTCTGGAAACACCATATATTTT
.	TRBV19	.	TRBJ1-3	CASSIAQLGNTIYF	TGTGCCAGTAGTATCGCACAGCTTGGAAACACCATATATTTT
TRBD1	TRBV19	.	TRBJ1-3	CASRLEQGASGNTIYF	TGTGCCAGTAGGCTCGAACAGGGGGCCTCTGGAAACACCATATATTTT
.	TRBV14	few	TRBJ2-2	CASSQVLGGTGELFF	TGTGCCAGCAGCCAAGTACTGGGAGGCACCGGGGAGCTGTTTTTT
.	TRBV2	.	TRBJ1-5	CASSAGVQPQHF	TGTGCCAGCAGTGCGGGTGTTCAGCCCCAGCATTTT
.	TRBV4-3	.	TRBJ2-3	CASSQDALASAADTQYF	TGCGCCAGCAGCCAAGATGCCCTAGCTAGCGCAGCAGATACGCAGTATTTT
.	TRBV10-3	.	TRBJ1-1	CAISPGVNTEAFF	TGTGCCATCAGTCCGGGAGTGAACACTGAAGCTTTCTTT
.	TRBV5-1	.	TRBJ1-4	CASTRESNEKLFF	TGCGCCAGCACCCGGGAGTCTAATGAAAAACTGTTTTTT
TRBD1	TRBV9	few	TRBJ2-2	CASSPRDSFTGELFF	TGTGCCAGCAGCCCACGGGACAGCTTCACCGGGGAGCTGTTTTTT
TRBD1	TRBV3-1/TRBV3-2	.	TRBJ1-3	CASSLGTAGNTIYF	TGTGCCAGCAGCCTCGGGACAGCTGGAAACACCATATATTTT
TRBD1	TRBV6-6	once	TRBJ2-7	CASSDRGAVEQYF	TGTGCCAGCAGCGACAGGGGGGCCGTCGAGCAGTACTTC
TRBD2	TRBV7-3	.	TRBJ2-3	CASRPGGAADTQYF	TGTGCCAGCAGGCCGGGGGGGGCTGCAGATACGCAGTATTTT
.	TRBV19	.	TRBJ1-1	CASSSKTGTNTEAFF	TGTGCCAGTAGTTCCAAGACAGGCACGAACACTGAAGCTTTCTTT
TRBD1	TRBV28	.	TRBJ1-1	CASSFGTGGTEAFF	TGTGCCAGCAGTTTTGGAACAGGGGGCACTGAAGCTTTCTTT
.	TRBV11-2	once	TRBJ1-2	CASSRTENYGYTF	TGTGCCAGCAGCAGGACAGAAAACTATGGCTACACCTTC
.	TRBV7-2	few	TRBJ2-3	CASSLVASGTDTQYF	TGTGCCAGCAGCTTAGTCGCCAGCGGCACAGATACGCAGTATTTT